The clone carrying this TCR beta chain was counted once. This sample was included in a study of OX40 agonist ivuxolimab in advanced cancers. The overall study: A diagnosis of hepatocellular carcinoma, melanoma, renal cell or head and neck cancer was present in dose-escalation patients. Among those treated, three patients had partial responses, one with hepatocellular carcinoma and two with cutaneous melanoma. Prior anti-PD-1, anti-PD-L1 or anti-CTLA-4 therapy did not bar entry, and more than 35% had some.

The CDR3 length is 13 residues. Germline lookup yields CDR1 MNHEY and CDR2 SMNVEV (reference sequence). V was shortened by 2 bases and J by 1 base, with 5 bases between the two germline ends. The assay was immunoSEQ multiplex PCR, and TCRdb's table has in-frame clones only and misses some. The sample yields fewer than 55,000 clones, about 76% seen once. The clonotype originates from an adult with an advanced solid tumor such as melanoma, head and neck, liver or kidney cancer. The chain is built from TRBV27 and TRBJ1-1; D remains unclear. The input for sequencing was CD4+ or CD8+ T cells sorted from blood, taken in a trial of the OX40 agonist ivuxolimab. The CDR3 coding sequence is TGTGCCAGCAGTTTAGCAAGGAACACTGAAGCTTTCTTT. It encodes CASSLARNTEAFF.